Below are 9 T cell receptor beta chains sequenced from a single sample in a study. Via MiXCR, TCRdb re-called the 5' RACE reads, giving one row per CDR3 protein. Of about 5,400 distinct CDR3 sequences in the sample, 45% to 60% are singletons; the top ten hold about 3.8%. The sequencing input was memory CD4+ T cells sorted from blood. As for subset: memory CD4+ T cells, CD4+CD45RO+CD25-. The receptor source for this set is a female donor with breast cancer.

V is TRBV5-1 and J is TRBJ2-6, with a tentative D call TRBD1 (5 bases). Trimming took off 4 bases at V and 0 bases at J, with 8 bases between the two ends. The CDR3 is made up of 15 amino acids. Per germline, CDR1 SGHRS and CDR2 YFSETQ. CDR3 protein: CASSPDSSGANVLTF. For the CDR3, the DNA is TGCGCCAGCAGCCCCGACAGCTCTGGGGCCAACGTCCTGACTTTC.

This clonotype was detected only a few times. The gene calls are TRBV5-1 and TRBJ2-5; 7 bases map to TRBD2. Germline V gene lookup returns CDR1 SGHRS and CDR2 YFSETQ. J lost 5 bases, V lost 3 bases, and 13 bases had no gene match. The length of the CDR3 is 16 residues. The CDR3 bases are TGCGCCAGCAGCTACCTCATTCGGGAGGCCGGGGAGACCCAGTACTTC. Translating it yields CASSYLIREAGETQYF. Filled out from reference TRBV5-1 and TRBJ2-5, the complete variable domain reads KAGVTQTPRYLIKTRGQQVTLSCSPISGHRSVSWYQQTPGQGLQFLFEYFSETQRNKGNFPGRFSGRQFSNSRSEMNVSTLELGDSALYLCASSYLIREAGETQYFGPGTRLLVL.

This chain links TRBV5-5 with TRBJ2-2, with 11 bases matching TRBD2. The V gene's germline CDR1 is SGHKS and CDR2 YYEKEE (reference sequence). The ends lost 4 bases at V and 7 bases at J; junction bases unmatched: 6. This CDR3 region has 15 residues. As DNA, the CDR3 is TGTGCCAGCAGCCTCTTAGCGGGAGGGAACGGGGAGCTGTTTTTT. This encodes CASSLLAGGNGELFF.

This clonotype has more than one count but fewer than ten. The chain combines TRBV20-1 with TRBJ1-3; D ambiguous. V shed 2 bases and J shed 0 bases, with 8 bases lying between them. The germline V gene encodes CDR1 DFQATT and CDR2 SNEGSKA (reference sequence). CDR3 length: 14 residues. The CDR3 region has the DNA TGCAGTGCTAGACGCACAGTCTCTGGAAACACCATATATTTT. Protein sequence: CSARRTVSGNTIYF.

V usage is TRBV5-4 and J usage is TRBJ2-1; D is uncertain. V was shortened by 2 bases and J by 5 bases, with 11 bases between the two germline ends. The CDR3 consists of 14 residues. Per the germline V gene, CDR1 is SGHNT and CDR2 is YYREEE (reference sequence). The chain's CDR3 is CASSLTSADNEQFF. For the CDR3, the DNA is TGTGCCAGCAGCTTAACTTCCGCGGACAATGAGCAGTTCTTC.

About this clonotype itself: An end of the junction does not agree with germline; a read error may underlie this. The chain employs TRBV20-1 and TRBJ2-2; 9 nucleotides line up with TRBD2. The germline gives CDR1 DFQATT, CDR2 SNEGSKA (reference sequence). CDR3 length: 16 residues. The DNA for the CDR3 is TGCAGTGCTAGAGATCTTAGCGGGAGAAACACCGGGGAGCTGTTCTTT. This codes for CSARDLSGRNTGELFF.

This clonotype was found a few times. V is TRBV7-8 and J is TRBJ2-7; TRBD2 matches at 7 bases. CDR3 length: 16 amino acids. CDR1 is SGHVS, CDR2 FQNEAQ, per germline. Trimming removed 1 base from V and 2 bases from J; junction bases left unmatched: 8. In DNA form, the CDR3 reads TGTGCCAGCAGCTTAGGGGGGTTTACTAGCGCCTACGAGCAGTACTTC. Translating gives CASSLGGFTSAYEQYF. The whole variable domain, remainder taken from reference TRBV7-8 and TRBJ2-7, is GAGVSQSPRYKVAKRGQDVALRCDPISGHVSLFWYQQALGQGPEFLTYFQNEAQLDKSGLPSDRFFAERPEGSVSTLKIQRTQQEDSAVYLCASSLGGFTSAYEQYFGPGTRLTVT.

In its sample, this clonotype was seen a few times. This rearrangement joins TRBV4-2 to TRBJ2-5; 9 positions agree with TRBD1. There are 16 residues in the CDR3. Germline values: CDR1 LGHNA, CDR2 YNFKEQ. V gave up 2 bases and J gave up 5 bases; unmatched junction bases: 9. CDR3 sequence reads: CASSQRTGGIGETQYF. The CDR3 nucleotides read TGTGCCAGCAGCCAAAGAACAGGGGGCATCGGGGAGACCCAGTACTTC.

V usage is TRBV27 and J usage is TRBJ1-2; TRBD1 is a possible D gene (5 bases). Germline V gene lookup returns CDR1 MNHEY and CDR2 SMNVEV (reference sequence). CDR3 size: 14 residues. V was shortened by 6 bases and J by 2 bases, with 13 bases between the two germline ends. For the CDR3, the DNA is TGTGCCAGCAGCCCGTCGTGGGACAACTATGGCTACACCTTC. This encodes CASSPSWDNYGYTF.